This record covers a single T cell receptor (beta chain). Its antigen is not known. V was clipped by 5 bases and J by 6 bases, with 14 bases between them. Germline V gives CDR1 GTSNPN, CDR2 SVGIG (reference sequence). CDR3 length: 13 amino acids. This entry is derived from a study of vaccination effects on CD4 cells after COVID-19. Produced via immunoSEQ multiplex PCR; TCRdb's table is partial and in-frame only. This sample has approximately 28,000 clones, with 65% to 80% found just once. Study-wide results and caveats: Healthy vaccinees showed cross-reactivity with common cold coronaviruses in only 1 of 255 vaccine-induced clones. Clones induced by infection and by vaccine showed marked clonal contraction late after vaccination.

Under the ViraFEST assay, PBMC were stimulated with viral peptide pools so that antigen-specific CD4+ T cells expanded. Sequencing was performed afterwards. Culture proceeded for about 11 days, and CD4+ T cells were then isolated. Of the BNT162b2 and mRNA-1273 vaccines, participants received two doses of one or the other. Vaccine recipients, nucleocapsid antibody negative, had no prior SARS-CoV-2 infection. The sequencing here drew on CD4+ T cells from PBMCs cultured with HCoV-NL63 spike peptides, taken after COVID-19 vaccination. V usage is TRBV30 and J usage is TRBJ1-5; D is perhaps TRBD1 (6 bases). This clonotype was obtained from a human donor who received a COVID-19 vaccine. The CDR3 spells CAWANRASQPQHF. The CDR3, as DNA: TGTGCCTGGGCAAACAGGGCGAGTCAGCCCCAGCATTTT.